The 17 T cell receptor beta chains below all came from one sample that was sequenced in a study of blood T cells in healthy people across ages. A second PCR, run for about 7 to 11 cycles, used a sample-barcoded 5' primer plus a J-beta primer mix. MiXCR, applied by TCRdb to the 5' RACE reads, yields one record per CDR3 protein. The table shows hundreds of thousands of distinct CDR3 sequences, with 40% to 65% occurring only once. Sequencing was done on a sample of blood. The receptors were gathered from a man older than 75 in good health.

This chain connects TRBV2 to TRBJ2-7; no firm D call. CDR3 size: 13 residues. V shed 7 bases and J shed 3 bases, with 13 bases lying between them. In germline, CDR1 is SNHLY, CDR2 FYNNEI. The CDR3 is CASTRYESYEQYF. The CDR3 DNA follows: TGTGCCAGCACTCGGTATGAAAGCTACGAGCAGTACTTC.

This CDR3 is CASSPGGVQPQHF. The DNA for the CDR3 is TGTGCCAGCAGCCCTGGAGGAGTTCAGCCCCAGCATTTT. The chain has TRBV5-5 and TRBJ1-5; D not resolved. The germline gives CDR1 SGHKS, CDR2 YYEKEE (reference sequence). The length of the CDR3 is 13 residues. V dropped 4 bases and J dropped 6 bases, with 11 bases sitting between them.

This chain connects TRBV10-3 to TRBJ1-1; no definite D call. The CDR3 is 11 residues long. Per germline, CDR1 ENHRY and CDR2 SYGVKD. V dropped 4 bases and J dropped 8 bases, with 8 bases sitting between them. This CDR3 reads CAISAGPEAFF. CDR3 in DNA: TGTGCCATCAGTGCCGGGCCCGAAGCTTTCTTT.

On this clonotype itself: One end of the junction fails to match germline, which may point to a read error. Here the CDR3 reads CASSLAKPDGLAKNIQYF. The CDR3 DNA is TGTGCCAGTAGTTTAGCCAAGCCGGACGGCCTAGCCAAAAACATTCAGTACTTC. V and J are TRBV12-3 or TRBV12-4 and TRBJ2-4; D call uncertain. This CDR3 is 18 amino acids long.

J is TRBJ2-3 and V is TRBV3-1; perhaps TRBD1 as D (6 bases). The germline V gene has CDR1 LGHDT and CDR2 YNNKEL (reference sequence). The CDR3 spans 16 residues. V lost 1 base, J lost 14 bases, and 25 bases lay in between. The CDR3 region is CASSQGAGARHRYAYF. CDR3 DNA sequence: TGTGCCAGCAGCCAAGGCGCAGGGGCCAGGCACAGATACGCGTATTTT.

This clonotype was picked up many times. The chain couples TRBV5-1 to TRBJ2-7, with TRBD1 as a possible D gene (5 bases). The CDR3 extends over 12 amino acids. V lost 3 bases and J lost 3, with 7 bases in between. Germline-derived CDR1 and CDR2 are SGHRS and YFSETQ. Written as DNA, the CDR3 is TGCGCCAGCAGCTCGACAGACTACGAGCAGTACTTC. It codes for CASSSTDYEQYF. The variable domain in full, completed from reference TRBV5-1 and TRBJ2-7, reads KAGVTQTPRYLIKTRGQQVTLSCSPISGHRSVSWYQQTPGQGLQFLFEYFSETQRNKGNFPGRFSGRQFSNSRSEMNVSTLELGDSALYLCASSSTDYEQYFGPGTRLTVT.

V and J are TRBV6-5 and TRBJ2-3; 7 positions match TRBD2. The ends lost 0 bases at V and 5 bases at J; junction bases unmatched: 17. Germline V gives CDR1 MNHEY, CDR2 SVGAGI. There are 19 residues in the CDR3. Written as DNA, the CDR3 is TGTGCCAGCAGTTACTCGACCGTAAGGAGGGAGGGCGGGAGAGATACGCAGTATTTT. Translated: CASSYSTVRREGGRDTQYF.

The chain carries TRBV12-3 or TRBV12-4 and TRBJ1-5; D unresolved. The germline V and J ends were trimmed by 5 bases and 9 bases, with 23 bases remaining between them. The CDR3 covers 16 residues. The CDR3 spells CASSLRFGPAGGPQHF. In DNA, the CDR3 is TGTGCCAGCAGTCTCCGATTCGGACCAGCGGGAGGGCCCCAGCATTTT.

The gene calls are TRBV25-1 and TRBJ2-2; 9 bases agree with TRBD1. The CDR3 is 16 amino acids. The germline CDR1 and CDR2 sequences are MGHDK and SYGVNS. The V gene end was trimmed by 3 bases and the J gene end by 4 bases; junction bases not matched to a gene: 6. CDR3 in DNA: TGTGCCAGCAGTGATTACGGACAGGGGTCCACCGGGGAGCTGTTTTTT. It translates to CASSDYGQGSTGELFF.

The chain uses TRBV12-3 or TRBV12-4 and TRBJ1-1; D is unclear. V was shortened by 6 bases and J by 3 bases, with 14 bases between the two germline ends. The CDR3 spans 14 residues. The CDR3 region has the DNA TGTGCCAGCAGGCTGCGCGACTCCTACACTGAAGCTTTCTTT. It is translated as CASRLRDSYTEAFF.

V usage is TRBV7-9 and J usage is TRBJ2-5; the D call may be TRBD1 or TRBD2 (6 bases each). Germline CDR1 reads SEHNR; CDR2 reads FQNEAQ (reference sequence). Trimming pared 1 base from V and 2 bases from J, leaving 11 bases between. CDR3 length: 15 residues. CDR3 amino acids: CASSLEGGTQETQYF. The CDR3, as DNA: TGTGCCAGCAGCTTAGAGGGGGGAACTCAAGAGACCCAGTACTTC.

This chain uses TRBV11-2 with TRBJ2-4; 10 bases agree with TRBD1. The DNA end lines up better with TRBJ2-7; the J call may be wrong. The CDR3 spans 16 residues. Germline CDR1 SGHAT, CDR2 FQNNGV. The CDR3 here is CASSSRTGGMSYEQYF. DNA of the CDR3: TGTGCCAGCAGCTCCCGGACAGGGGGGATGTCCTACGAGCAGTACTTC.

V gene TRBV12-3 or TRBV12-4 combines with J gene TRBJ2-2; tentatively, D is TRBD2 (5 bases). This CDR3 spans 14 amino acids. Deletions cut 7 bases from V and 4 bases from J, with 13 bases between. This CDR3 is CASIDGIITGELFF. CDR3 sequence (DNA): TGTGCCAGCATAGACGGGATAATCACCGGGGAGCTGTTTTTT.

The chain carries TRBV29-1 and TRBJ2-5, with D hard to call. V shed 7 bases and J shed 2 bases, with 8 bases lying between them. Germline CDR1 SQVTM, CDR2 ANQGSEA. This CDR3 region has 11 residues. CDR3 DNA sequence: TGCAGCGGACGGAAGCAAGAGACCCAGTACTTC. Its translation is CSGRKQETQYF. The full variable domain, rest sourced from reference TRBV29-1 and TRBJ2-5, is SAVISQKPSRDICQRGTSLTIQCQVDSQVTMMFWYRQQPGQSLTLIATANQGSEATYESGFVIDKFPISRPNLTFSTLTVSNMSPEDSSIYLCSGRKQETQYFGPGTRLLVL.

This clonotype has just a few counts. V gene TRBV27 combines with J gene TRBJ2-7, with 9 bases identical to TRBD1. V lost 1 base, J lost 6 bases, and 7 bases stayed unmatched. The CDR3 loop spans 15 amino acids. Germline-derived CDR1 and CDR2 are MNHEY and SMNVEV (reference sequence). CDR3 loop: CASSLYGTGLSEQYF. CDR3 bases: TGTGCCAGCAGTTTATACGGGACAGGGCTCAGCGAGCAGTACTTC.

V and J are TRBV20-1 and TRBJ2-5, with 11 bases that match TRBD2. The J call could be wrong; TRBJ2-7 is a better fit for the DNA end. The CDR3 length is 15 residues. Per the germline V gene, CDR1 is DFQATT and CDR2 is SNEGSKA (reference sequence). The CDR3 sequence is CSARRLAGFSYEQYF. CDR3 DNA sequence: TGCAGTGCTAGGCGACTAGCGGGATTCTCCTACGAGCAGTACTTC.

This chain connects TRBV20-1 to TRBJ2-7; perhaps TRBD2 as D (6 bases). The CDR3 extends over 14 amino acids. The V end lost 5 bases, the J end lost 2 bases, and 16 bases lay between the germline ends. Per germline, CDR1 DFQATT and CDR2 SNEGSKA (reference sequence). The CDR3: CSAYQSGATYEQYF. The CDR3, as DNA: TGCAGTGCTTACCAGTCGGGAGCGACCTACGAGCAGTACTTC.